This T cell receptor beta chain appears in the sequencing data of a study of Ad26.COV2.S vaccination and SARS-CoV-2 variants. Study conclusions and caveats: Once vaccination had occurred, spike-specific CD8+ and CD4+ T cell responses reportedly showed substantial breadth. Measures of TCR breadth and depth may have fallen short of total T cell responses.

Clones were read by immunoSEQ multiplex PCR, and TCRdb kept only the in-frame ones, dropping some. The repertoire consists of tens of thousands of clones, with roughly 84% occurring once and the leading ten covering roughly 15%. Worth noting for this clone: As yet, its antigen is unknown.

Trimming shortened V by 5 bases and J by 5 bases, and 9 bases separated the two germline ends. Germline assignment: CDR1 DFQATT and CDR2 SNEGSKA (reference sequence). The CDR3 runs to 11 residues. The specimen comprised peripheral blood, sampled after recovery from COVID-19. The receptor was derived from a human donor who had recovered from COVID-19. This chain connects TRBV20-1 to TRBJ1-1, with D possibly matching TRBD1 (6 bases). The CDR3 reads CSAFTGTEAFF. In nucleotides, the CDR3 is TGCAGTGCTTTTACAGGGACTGAAGCTTTCTTT.